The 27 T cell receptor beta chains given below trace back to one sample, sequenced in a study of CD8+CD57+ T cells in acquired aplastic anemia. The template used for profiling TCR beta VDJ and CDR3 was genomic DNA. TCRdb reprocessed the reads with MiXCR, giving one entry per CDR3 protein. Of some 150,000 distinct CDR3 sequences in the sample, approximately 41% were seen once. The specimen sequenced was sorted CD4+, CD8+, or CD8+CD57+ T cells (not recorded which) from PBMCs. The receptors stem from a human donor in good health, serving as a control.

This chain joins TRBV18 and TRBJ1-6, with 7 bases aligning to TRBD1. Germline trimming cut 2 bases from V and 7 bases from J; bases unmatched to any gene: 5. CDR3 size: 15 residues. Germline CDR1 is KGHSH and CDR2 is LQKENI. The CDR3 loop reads CASSPGGDSNSPLHF. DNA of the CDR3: TGTGCCAGCTCACCAGGTGGGGACAGCAATTCACCCCTCCACTTT.

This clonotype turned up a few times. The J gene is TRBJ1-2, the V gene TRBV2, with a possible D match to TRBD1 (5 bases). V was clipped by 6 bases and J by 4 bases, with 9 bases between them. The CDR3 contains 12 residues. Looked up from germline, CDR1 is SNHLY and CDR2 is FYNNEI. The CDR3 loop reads CASREGIYGYTF. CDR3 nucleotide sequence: TGTGCCAGCAGAGAGGGGATCTATGGCTACACCTTC.

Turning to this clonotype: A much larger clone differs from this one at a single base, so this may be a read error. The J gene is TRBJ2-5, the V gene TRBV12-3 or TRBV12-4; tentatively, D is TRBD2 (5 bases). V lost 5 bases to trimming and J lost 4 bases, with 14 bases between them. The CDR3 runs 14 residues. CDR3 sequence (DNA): TGTGCCAGCAGTCTCGGGGTTTATGTAGAGACCCAGTACTTC. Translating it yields CASSLGVYVETQYF.

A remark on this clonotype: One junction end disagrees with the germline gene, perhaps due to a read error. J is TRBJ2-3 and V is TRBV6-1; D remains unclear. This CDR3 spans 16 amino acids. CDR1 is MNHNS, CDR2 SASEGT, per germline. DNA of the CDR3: TGTGCCAGCACCGGAAGGGTCCAAGCCTACACAGATATGCAGTATTTT. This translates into CASTGRVQAYTDMQYF.

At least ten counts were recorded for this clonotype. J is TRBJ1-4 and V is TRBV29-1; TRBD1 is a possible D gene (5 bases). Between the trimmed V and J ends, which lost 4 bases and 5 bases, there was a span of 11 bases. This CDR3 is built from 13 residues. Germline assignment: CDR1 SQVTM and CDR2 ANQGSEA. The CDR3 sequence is CSVVGDSNEKLFF. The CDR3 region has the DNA TGCAGCGTTGTCGGGGACTCAAATGAAAAACTGTTTTTT. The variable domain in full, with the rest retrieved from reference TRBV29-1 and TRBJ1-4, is SAVISQKPSRDICQRGTSLTIQCQVDSQVTMMFWYRQQPGQSLTLIATANQGSEATYESGFVIDKFPISRPNLTFSTLTVSNMSPEDSSIYLCSVVGDSNEKLFFGSGTQLSVL.

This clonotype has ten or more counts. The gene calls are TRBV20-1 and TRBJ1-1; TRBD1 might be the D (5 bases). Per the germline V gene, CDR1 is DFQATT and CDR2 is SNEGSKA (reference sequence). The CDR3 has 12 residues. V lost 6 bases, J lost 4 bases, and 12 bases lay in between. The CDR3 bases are TGCAGTGCGGCCCCGGGGGTCACTGAAGCTTTCTTT. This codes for CSAAPGVTEAFF.

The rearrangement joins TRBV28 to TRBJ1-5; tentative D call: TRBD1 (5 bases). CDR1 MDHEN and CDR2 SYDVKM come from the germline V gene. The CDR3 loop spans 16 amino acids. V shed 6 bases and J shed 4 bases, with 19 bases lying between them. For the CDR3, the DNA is TGTGCCAGCAGGCTTCGGGGCAGGGTCGGTAATCAGCCCCAGCATTTT. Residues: CASRLRGRVGNQPQHF.

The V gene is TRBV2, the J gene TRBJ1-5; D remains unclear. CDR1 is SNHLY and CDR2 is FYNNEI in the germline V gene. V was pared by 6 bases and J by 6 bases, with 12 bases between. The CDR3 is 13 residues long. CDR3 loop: CASRPEIRQPQHF. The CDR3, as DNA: TGTGCCAGCAGGCCGGAGATCCGTCAGCCCCAGCATTTT.

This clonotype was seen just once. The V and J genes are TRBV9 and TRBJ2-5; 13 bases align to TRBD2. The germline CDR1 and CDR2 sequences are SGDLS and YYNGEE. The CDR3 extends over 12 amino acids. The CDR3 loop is CALTSGRETQYF. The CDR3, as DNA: TGTGCACTGACTAGCGGGAGGGAGACCCAGTACTTC.

The CDR3 bases are TGTGCCAGTAGTCGTACGGGACTCCCCCAGCATTTT. It codes for CASSRTGLPQHF. J is TRBJ1-5 and V is TRBV19, with D tentatively TRBD1 (5 bases). V was clipped by 5 bases and J by 10 bases, with 12 bases between them. The germline gives CDR1 LNHDA, CDR2 SQIVND (reference sequence). The CDR3 contains 12 residues.

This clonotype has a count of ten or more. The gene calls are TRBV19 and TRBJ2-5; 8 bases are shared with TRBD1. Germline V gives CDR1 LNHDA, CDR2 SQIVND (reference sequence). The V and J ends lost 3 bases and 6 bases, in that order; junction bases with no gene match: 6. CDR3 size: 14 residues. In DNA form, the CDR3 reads TGTGCCAGTAGTATGGCCGGGACAGGAAAGACCCAGTACTTC. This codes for CASSMAGTGKTQYF.

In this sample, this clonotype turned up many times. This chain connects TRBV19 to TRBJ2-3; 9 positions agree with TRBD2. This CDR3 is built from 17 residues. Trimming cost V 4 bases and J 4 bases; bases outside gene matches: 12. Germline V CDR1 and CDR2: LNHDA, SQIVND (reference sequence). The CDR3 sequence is CASSTSLAGLGSDTQYF. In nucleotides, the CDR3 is TGTGCCAGTAGTACTTCACTAGCGGGCCTTGGATCAGATACGCAGTATTTT.

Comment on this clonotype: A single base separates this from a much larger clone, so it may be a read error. The CDR3 DNA reads TGTGCCAGCAGTACAGGGGGCGGAGCCTATGGCTACACCTTC. This codes for CASSTGGGAYGYTF. V gene TRBV6-1 combines with J gene TRBJ1-2; 9 bases map to TRBD1. This CDR3 is 14 amino acids long. J lost 4 bases, V lost 5 bases, and 5 bases had no gene match. The germline gives CDR1 MNHNS, CDR2 SASEGT.

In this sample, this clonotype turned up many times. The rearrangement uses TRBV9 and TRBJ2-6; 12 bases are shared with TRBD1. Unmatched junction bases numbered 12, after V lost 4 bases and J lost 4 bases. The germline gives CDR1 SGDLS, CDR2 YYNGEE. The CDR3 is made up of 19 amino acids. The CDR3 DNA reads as TGTGCCAGCAGCCTTAGGGTGGGACAGGGGGCATCGGGGGCCAACGTCCTGACTTTC. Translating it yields CASSLRVGQGASGANVLTF.

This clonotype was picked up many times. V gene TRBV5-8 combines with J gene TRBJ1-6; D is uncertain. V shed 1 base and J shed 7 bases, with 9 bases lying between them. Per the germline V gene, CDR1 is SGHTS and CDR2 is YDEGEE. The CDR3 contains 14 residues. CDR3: CASSLTVTNSPLHF. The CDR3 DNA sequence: TGTGCCAGCAGCTTGACAGTCACCAATTCACCCCTCCACTTT.

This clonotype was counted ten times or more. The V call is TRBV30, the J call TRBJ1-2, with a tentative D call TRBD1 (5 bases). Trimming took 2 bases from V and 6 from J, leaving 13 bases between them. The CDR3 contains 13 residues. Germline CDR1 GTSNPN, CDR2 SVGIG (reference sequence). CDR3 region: CAWSLPGWHGYTF. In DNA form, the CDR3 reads TGTGCCTGGAGTTTACCAGGGTGGCATGGCTACACCTTC.

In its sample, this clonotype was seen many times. CDR3 sequence: CASSLGGRFITNTQYF. The CDR3 DNA sequence: TGCGCCAGCAGCTTGGGGGGCCGATTTATCACGAATACGCAGTATTTT. The gene calls are TRBV5-1 and TRBJ2-3; tentative D call: TRBD1 (5 bases). The V end lost 0 bases, the J end lost 7 bases, and 18 bases lay between the germline ends. Germline CDR1 and CDR2: SGHRS and YFSETQ. The CDR3 is 16 amino acids.

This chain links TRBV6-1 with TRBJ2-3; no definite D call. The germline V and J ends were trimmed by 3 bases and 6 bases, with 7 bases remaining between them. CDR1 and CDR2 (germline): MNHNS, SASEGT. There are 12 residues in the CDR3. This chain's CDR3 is CASSDHSDTQYF. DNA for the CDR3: TGTGCCAGCAGTGACCATTCGGATACGCAGTATTTT.

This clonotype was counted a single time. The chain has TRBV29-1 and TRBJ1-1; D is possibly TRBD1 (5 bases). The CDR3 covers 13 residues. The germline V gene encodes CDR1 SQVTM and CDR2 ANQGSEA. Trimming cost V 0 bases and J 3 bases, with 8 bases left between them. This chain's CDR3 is CSVEDIGDTEAFF. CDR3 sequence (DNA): TGCAGCGTTGAAGATATAGGGGACACTGAAGCTTTCTTT.

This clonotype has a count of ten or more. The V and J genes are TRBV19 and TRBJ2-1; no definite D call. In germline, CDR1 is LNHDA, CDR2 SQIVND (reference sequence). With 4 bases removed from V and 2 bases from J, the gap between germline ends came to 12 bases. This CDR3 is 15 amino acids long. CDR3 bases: TGTGCCAGTAGTACCGGCCGGCGGACCTACAATGAGCAGTTCTTC. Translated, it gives CASSTGRRTYNEQFF.

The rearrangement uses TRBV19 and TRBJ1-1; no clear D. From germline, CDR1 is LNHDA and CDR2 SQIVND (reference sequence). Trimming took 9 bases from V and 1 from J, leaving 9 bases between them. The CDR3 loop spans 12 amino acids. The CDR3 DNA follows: TGTGCCAGCGGGGTTCCGAACACTGAAGCTTTCTTT. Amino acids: CASGVPNTEAFF.

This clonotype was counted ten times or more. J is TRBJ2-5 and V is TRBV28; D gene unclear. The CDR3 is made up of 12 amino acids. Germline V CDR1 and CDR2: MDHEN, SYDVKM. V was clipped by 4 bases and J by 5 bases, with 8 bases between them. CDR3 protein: CASSSPSETQYF. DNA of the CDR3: TGTGCCAGCAGTTCCCCCTCGGAGACCCAGTACTTC.

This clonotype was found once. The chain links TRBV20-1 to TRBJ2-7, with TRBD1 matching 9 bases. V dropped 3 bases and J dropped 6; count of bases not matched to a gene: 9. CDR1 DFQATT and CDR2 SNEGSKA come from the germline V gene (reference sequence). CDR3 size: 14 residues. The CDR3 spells CSASRGQGNAEQYF. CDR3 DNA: TGCAGTGCTAGCAGGGGACAGGGAAACGCCGAGCAGTACTTC.

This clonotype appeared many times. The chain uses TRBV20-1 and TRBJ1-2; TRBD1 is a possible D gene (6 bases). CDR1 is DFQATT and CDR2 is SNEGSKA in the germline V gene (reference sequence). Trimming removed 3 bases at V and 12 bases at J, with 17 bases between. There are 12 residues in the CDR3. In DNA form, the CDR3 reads TGCAGTGCTAGGGGGGGCCTCACCCGCGACACCTTC. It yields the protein CSARGGLTRDTF.

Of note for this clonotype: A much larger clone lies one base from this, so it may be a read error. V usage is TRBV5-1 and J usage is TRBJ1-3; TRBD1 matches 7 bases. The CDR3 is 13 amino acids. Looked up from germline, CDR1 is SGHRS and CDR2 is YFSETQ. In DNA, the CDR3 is TGCGCCGGCAGCCCGGGACAGGGAAACACCATATATTTT. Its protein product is CAGSPGQGNTIYF.

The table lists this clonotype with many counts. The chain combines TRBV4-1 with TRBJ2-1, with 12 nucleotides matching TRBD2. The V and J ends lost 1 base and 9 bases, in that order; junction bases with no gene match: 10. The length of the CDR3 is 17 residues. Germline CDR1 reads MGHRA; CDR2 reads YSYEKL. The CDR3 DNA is TGCGCCAGCAGCCAAGTAGGCCTAGCGGGAGGGAAAGGTGAGCAGTTCTTC. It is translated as CASSQVGLAGGKGEQFF.

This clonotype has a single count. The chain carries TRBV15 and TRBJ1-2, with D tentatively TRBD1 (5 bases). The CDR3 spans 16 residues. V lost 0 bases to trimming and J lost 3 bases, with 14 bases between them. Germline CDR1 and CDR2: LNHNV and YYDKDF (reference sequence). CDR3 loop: CATSRDLGAVDYGYTF. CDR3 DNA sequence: TGTGCCACCAGCAGAGATCTCGGGGCCGTCGACTATGGCTACACCTTC.